Reported below is one TCR beta chain. This entry belongs to a study of blood T cell repertoires in COVID-19. Study details: Sites in the United States, Italy and Spain provided acute and convalescent COVID-19 samples. PBMCs, B-cell-depleted T cells, or T cells provided the cDNA or gDNA that made up the material.

In the authors' workflow: Using reference gene primer amplification, nucleated cell counts were estimated. Method: immunoSEQ multiplex PCR; TCRdb's copy keeps in-frame clones and lacks some. D and trimming were read from the DNA, whereas the V and J calls and clone size are those reported in that table. The data show about 210,000 clones, about 91% seen once. Trimming stripped 6 bases from V and 4 bases from J, with 18 bases between. The CDR3 sequence is 15 residues long. From germline, CDR1 is MDHEN and CDR2 SYDVKM. The TCR comes from a man aged 25 to 40 with acute or convalescent COVID-19. The chain links TRBV28 to TRBJ1-1, with TRBD1 as a possible D gene (6 bases). Sequences were obtained from peripheral blood. The CDR3 DNA reads as TGTGCCAGCAGCCGTCCTAGGGGGAGGGGCACTGAAGCTTTCTTT. Translated, it gives CASSRPRGRGTEAFF.